Each of the 20 T cell receptor beta chains below was sequenced from the same sample in a study of shared clonotypes between healthy human individuals. Profiling relied on immunoSEQ multiplex PCR, and the TCRdb table lists in-frame clones only, not all of them. Among 550,000 to 700,000 clones listed, around 73% were seen once. Specimen: memory CD4+ T cells sorted from blood. Documented subset: CD45RA-negative fraction. These receptors originate from a woman aged 30 to 39 in good health.

The V and J genes are TRBV5-1 and TRBJ2-1, with D unclear. From germline, CDR1 is SGHRS and CDR2 YFSETQ. Trimming stripped 0 bases from V and 0 bases from J, with 10 bases between. CDR3 length: 16 amino acids. CDR3 in amino acids: CASSLVVSISYNEQFF. CDR3 DNA: TGCGCCAGCAGCTTGGTTGTCAGCATCTCCTACAATGAGCAGTTCTTC.

This chain joins TRBV5-1 and TRBJ2-3; perhaps TRBD2 as D (5 bases). CDR1 is SGHRS, CDR2 YFSETQ, per germline. The CDR3 covers 16 residues. Trimming took off 3 bases at V and 4 bases at J, with 18 bases between the two ends. As DNA, the CDR3 is TGCGCCAGCAGCTCGCAACTAGAAAGGAGTGCAGATACGCAGTATTTT. Amino acids: CASSSQLERSADTQYF. The variable domain in full, with the rest retrieved from reference TRBV5-1 and TRBJ2-3, is KAGVTQTPRYLIKTRGQQVTLSCSPISGHRSVSWYQQTPGQGLQFLFEYFSETQRNKGNFPGRFSGRQFSNSRSEMNVSTLELGDSALYLCASSSQLERSADTQYFGPGTRLTVL.

This chain uses TRBV27 with TRBJ2-7; maybe TRBD2 (6 bases). CDR3 length: 16 amino acids. CDR1 MNHEY and CDR2 SMNVEV come from the germline V gene (reference sequence). The V gene lost 5 bases and the J gene lost 5 bases, with 22 bases spanning the gap. For the CDR3, the DNA is TGTGCCAGCAGTGTAAGCCACGGAGGGCCGGGTGACGAGCAGTACTTC. This gives the protein CASSVSHGGPGDEQYF.

This clone has more than one count but fewer than ten. Distinct nucleotide sequences in the sample also encode this CDR3. V is TRBV28 and J is TRBJ1-5, with 7 bases that match TRBD1. Unmatched junction bases numbered 4, after V lost 6 bases and J lost 2 bases. The CDR3 extends over 14 amino acids. Germline CDR1 and CDR2: MDHEN and SYDVKM. DNA for the CDR3: TGTGCCAGCAGAAACAGGGGTGGCAATCAGCCCCAGCATTTT. Its protein product is CASRNRGGNQPQHF.

Concerning this clone: A far larger clone differs by one base, so this is likely a read error. The gene calls are TRBV9 and TRBJ2-7; tentatively, D is TRBD2 (5 bases). V dropped 3 bases and J dropped 4 bases, with 23 bases sitting between them. The CDR3 totals 17 residues. Germline V gene lookup returns CDR1 SGDLS and CDR2 YYNGEE. This chain's CDR3 is CASSAPTRISVPYEQYF. In DNA form, the CDR3 reads TGTGCCAGCAGCGCGCCCACACGAATTAGCGTTCCGTACGAGCAGTACTTC.

This clone was seen only once. CDR3 DNA: TGCGCCAGCAGCCAATTCGGACTAGCGGGCTACGAGCAGTACTTC. Its protein product is CASSQFGLAGYEQYF. The gene calls are TRBV4-1 and TRBJ2-7; TRBD2 agrees at 11 bases. Germline V gene sequence: CDR1 MGHRA, CDR2 YSYEKL. The ends lost 2 bases at V and 3 bases at J; junction bases unmatched: 3. CDR3 size: 15 residues.

The V and J genes are TRBV11-3 and TRBJ2-2; tentatively, D is TRBD1 (6 bases). V was cut by 5 bases and J by 6 bases, with 16 bases left in between. The germline CDR1 and CDR2 sequences are SGHNT and YENEEA. The CDR3 length is 15 residues. CDR3 in DNA: TGTGCCAGCAGCCCCGGGACATTCTCCTCCGGGGAGCTGTTTTTT. Its translation: CASSPGTFSSGELFF. Looking up the rest from reference TRBV11-3 and TRBJ2-2 gives the full variable domain: EAGVVQSPRYKIIEKKQPVAFWCNPISGHNTLYWYLQNLGQGPELLIRYENEEAVDDSQLPKDRFSAERLKGVDSTLKIQPAELGDSAVYLCASSPGTFSSGELFFGEGSRLTVL.

This clone has a handful of counts. This sequence joins TRBV11-2 and TRBJ1-2; D may be TRBD1 (6 bases). The CDR3 runs 14 residues. V shed 4 bases and J shed 4 bases, with 13 bases lying between them. Germline CDR1 SGHAT, CDR2 FQNNGV. CDR3 nucleotide sequence: TGTGCCAGCAGCTCGAGAGGGGACATCTATGGCTACACCTTC. This encodes CASSSRGDIYGYTF. Full variable domain (missing parts from reference TRBV11-2 and TRBJ1-2): EAGVAQSPRYKIIEKRQSVAFWCNPISGHATLYWYQQILGQGPKLLIQFQNNGVVDDSQLPKDRFSAERLKGVDSTLKIQPAKLEDSAVYLCASSSRGDIYGYTFGSGTRLTVV.

The rearrangement uses TRBV7-9 and TRBJ1-5, with D uncertain. The CDR3 runs 19 residues. The V gene lost 5 bases and the J gene lost 1 base, with 24 bases spanning the gap. Germline CDR1 reads SEHNR; CDR2 reads FQNEAQ (reference sequence). As DNA, the CDR3 is TGTGCCAGCAGCCACATCATTAGTCGACCGGGTATCAGCAATCAGCCCCAGCATTTT. Amino acid sequence: CASSHIISRPGISNQPQHF.

In DNA, the CDR3 is TGTGCCAGCAGTTGGACAGGGAGGGGCCTCAATGAGCAGTTCTTC. This translates into CASSWTGRGLNEQFF. This rearrangement joins TRBV27 to TRBJ2-1; weak D call: TRBD1 (8 bases). The germline V gene encodes CDR1 MNHEY and CDR2 SMNVEV (reference sequence). The V gene lost 4 bases and the J gene lost 6 bases, with 16 bases spanning the gap. This CDR3 is 15 amino acids long.

This clone was counted between two and nine times. The chain recombines TRBV9 with TRBJ2-5; possibly TRBD1 for D (5 bases). The CDR3 contains 15 residues. Germline V lookup: CDR1 SGDLS, CDR2 YYNGEE. V lost 4 bases, J lost 0 bases, and 13 bases lay in between. The CDR3: CASSPRQNHQETQYF. DNA of the CDR3: TGTGCCAGCAGCCCCCGACAGAATCACCAAGAGACCCAGTACTTC.

To note about this clone: An end of the junction differs from the germline gene, which may be a read error. The sample has other DNA sequences that encode this CDR3 too. The CDR3 sequence: CASSLAGTGGTDTQYF. Written as DNA, the CDR3 is TGTGCCAGCAGCCTAGCCGGGACAGGGGGGACAGATACGCAGTATTTT. V gene TRBV7-9 combines with J gene TRBJ2-3; 11 bases agree with TRBD1. This CDR3 is 16 amino acids long. CDR1 is SEHNR, CDR2 FQNEAQ, per germline (reference sequence).

This clone was seen many times. The DNA for the CDR3 is TGTGCCAGCTCACCACGGACAGGGGGTAAGAACAATGAGCAGTTCTTC. Translating gives CASSPRTGGKNNEQFF. The V call is TRBV18, the J call TRBJ2-1, with 10 bases lining up with TRBD1. V lost 1 base to trimming and J lost 5 bases; unmatched junction nucleotides: 5. The CDR3 totals 16 residues. Looked up from germline, CDR1 is KGHSH and CDR2 is LQKENI.

This clone was seen a single time. This chain joins TRBV28 and TRBJ2-1; weak D call: TRBD2 (6 bases). The germline V gene encodes CDR1 MDHEN and CDR2 SYDVKM. Trimming took 10 bases from V and 5 from J, leaving 15 bases between them. This CDR3 spans 13 amino acids. The CDR3 coding sequence is TGTGCCATATGGGAGCGGGTACACAATGAGCAGTTCTTC. Translated, it gives CAIWERVHNEQFF.

V is TRBV2 and J is TRBJ1-4, with D tentatively TRBD1 (5 bases). In germline, CDR1 is SNHLY, CDR2 FYNNEI. The CDR3 has 13 amino acids. V lost 4 bases and J lost 6, with 9 bases in between. The CDR3 DNA reads as TGTGCCAGCAGTGCAGGGACTTATGAAAAACTGTTTTTT. Encoded protein: CASSAGTYEKLFF.

This chain links TRBV25-1 with TRBJ2-5; possible D gene TRBD2, 6 bases. This CDR3 spans 12 amino acids. Looked up from germline, CDR1 is MGHDK and CDR2 is SYGVNS. The V and J ends lost 4 bases and 4 bases respectively, with 7 bases between them. The DNA of the CDR3 is TGTGCCAGCAGTGGACTAGGAGAGACCCAGTACTTC. It is translated as CASSGLGETQYF.

The chain recombines TRBV29-1 with TRBJ2-3; 7 bases map to TRBD2. Germline V gene data show CDR1 as SQVTM and CDR2 as ANQGSEA. This CDR3 region has 15 residues. After removal of 6 bases from V and 2 bases from J, the junction contained 11 bases not matched to a gene. The CDR3: CSVGRGGAFTDTQYF. In DNA, the CDR3 is TGCAGCGTGGGCCGGGGAGGGGCTTTCACAGATACGCAGTATTTT.

The V and J genes are TRBV7-8 and TRBJ2-3, with 10 bases lining up with TRBD2. The CDR3 runs 17 residues. J gave up 7 bases and V 6 bases, and 16 bases lay outside the gene matches. Germline CDR1 and CDR2: SGHVS and FQNEAQ. As DNA, the CDR3 is TGTGCCAGCAGTTCGCTTGCTAGCGGGAGCCGACTAAATACGCAGTATTTT. Its protein product is CASSSLASGSRLNTQYF.

This clone was counted a single time. At the DNA level, this CDR3 is encoded by other sequences in the same sample as well. The chain links TRBV29-1 to TRBJ2-1; D gene unclear. This CDR3 has 10 amino acids. Trimming pared 6 bases from V and 5 bases from J, leaving 5 bases between. Germline V CDR1 and CDR2: SQVTM, ANQGSEA. CDR3 residues: CSVGNNEQFF. The CDR3 DNA reads TGCAGCGTCGGTAACAATGAGCAGTTCTTC.

This chain connects TRBV27 to TRBJ2-2; TRBD2 aligns across 7 bases. CDR3 size: 16 residues. The ends lost 6 bases at V and 2 bases at J; junction bases unmatched: 9. The germline V gene encodes CDR1 MNHEY and CDR2 SMNVEV (reference sequence). CDR3 coding DNA: TGTGCCAGCAGACTTTCTGGGACTACCAACACCGGGGAGCTGTTTTTT. Amino acid sequence: CASRLSGTTNTGELFF.